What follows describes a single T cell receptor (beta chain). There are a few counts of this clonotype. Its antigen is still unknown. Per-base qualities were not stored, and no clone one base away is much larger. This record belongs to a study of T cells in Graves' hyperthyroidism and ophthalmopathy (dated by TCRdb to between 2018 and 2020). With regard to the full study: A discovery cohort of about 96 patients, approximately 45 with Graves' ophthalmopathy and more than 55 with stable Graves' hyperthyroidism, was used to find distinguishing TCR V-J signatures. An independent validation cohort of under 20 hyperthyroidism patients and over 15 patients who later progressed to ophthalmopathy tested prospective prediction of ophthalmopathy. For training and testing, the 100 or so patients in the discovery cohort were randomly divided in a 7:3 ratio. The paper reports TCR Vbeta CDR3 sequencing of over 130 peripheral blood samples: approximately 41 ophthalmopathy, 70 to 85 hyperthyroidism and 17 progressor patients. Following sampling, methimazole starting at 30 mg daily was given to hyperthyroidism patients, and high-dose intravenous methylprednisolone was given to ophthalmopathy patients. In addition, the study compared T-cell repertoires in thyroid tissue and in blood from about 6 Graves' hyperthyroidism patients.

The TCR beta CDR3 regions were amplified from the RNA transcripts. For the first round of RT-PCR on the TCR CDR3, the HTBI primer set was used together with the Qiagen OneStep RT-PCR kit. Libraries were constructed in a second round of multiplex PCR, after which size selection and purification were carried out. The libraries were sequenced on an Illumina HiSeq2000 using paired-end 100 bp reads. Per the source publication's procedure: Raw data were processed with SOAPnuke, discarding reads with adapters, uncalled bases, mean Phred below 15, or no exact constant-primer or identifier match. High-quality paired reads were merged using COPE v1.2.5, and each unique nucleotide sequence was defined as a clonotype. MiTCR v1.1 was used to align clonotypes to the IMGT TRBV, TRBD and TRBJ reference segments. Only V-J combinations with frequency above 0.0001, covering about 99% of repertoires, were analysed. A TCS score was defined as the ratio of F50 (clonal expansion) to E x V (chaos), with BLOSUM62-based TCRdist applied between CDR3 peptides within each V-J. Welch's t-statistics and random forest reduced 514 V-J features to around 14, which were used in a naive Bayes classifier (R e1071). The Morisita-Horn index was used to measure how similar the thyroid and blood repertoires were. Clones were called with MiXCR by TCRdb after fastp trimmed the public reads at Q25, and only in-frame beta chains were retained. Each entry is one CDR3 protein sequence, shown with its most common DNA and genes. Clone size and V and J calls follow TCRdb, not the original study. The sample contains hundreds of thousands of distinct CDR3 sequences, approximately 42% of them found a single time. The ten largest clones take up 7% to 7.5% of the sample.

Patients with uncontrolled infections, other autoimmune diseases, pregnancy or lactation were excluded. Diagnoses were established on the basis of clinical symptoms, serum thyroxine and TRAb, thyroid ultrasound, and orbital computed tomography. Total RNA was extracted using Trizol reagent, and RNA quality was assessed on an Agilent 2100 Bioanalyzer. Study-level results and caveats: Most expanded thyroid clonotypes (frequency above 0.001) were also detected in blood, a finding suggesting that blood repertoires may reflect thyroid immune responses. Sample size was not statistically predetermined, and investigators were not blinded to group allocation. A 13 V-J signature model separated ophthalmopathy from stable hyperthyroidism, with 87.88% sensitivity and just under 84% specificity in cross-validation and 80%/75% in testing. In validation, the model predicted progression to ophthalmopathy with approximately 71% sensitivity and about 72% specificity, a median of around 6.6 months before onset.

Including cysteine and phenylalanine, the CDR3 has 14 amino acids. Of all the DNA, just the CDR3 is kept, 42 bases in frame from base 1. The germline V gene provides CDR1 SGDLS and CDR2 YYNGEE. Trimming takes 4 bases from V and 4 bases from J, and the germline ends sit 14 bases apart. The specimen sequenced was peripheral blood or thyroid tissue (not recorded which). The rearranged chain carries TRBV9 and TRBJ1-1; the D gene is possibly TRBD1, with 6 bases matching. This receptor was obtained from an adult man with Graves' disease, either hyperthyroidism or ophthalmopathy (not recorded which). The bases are TGTGCCAGCAGCCCCACAGGGCTTCTCACTGAAGCTTTCTTT. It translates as CASSPTGLLTEAFF.